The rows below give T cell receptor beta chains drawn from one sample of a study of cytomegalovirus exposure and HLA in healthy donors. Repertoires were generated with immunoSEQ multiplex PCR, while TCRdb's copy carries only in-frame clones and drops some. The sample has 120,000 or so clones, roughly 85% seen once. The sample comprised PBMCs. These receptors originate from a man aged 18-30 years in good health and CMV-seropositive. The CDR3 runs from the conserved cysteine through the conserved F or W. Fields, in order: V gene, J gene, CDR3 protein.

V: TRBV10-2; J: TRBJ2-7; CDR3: CASSGEAGDYEQYF
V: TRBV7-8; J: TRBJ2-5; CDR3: CASSHQKGVQETQYF
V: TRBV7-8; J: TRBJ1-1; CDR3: CASSLGQGTNTEAFF
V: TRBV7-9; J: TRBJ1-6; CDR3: CASSPKQGSPLHF
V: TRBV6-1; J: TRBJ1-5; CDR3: CASRETGGEGQPQHF
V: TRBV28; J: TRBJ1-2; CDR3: CASSPQGLGGYTF
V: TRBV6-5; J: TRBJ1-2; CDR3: CASSYGQGVYGYTF
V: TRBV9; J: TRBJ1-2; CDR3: CASSKPSPGGNYGYTF
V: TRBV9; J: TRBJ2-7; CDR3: CASSKRDFPNEQYF
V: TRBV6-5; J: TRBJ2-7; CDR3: CASSSGTSGYEQYF
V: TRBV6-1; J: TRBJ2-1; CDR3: CASSRTGSSYNEQFF
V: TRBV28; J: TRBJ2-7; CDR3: CASSLNKEQYF
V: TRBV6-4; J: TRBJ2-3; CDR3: CASSEGGGHTDTQYF
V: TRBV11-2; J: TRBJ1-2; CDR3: CASSLGQGAGGYTF
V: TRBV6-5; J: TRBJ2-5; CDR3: CASSYAASGGGETQYF
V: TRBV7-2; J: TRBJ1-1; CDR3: CASSLVLGGEAFF
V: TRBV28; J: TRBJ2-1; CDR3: CASGDSNNEQFF
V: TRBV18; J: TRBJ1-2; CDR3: CASSPMGQEYGYTF
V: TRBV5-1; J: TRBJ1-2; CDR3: CASSATGTGGLYGYTF
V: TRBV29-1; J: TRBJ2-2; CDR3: CSVRGTGSLNTGELFF
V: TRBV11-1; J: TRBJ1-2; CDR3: CASSEGQGIWGYTF
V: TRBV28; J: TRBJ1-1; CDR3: CASSAGTENTEAFF
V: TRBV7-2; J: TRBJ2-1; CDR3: CASSLDREFYNEQFF
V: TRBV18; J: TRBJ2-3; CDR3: CASSPDRGGDTQYF
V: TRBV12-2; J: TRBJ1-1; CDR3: CASRLSGKRCSAFF
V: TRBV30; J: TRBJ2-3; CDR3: CAWTAGASSGTDTQYF
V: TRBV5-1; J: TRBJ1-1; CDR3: CASSLGQLGEAFF
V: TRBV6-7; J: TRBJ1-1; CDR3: CASTLEIRTGNTEAFF
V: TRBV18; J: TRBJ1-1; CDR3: CASSQGVSNTEAFF
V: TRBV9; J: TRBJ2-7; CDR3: CASSVGDDPSGEQYF
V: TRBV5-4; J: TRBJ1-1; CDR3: CASSIPPGQSPNTEAFF
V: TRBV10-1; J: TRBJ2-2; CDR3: CASSESGQEYTGELFF
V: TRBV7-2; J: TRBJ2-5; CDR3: CASSLQGALRVQYF
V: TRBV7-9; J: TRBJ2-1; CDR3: CSSSLVNNEQFF
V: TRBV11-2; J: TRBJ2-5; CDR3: CASSSAKSVTQYF
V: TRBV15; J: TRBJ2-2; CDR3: CATSRSRGQLNTGELFF
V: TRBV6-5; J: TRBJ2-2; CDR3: CASSGTATGELFF
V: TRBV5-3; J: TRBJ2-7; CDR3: CARSYAKGTLTYEQYF
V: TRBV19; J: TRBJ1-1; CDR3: CATQDIGDTEAFF
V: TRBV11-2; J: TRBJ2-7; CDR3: CASSYPPGLLFEQYF
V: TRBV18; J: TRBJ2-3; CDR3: CASSPVRSPGQGARRTDTQYF
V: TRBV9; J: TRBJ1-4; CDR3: CASSPNSTGTVEKLFF
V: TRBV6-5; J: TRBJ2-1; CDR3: CASSADSGGGDEQFF
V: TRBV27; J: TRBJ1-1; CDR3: CASSLWAGPTEAFF
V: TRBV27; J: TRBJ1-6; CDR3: CASRPTGNSYNSPLHF
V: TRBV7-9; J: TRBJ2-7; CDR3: CASSLIMPAPTKQYF
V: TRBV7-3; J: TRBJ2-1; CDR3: CASSLVRDNEQFF
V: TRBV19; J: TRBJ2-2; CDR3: CASSLQEANAGELFF